This T cell receptor (beta chain) derives from a study of blood T cells in healthy people across ages. This CDR3 is 16 amino acids long. The germline V gene encodes CDR1 SNHLY and CDR2 FYNNEI. Trimming took 6 bases from V and 3 from J; bases not matched to a gene: 6. With a J-beta primer mix and a sample-barcoded 5' primer, a second PCR ran about 7 to 12 cycles. Each cDNA molecule received a tag from a template-switch adaptor that had 12 random nucleotides. All samples gave at least 2.5 million CDR3-containing paired-end reads. One entry per CDR3 protein results from TCRdb running MiXCR on the 5' RACE reads. Of some 700,000 distinct CDR3 sequences detected, approximately 21% appear once; the ten largest clones hold about 22%. This clonotype was detected only a few times.

The TCR comes from a man in his 70s in good health. Sample: blood. This chain links TRBV2 with TRBJ2-2; 11 bases align to TRBD2. CDR3 protein: CASRVGTSGYTGELFF. The CDR3 DNA is TGTGCCAGCAGGGTCGGGACTAGCGGATACACCGGGGAGCTGTTTTTT.